This T cell receptor beta chain was sequenced during a study of T cell responses to AZD1222 COVID-19 vaccine. Study conclusions and caveats: There were mostly white British donors and more females than males, and clonal diversity was possibly underestimated. In all cases, repertoires were sampled only after the peak T cell response.

Comments on this clone: Its antigen is unknown.

The length of the CDR3 is 15 residues. Trimming stripped 0 bases from V and 5 bases from J, with 14 bases between. Germline V gene lookup returns CDR1 SGHNT and CDR2 YYREEE (reference sequence). Profiling relied on immunoSEQ multiplex PCR, and the TCRdb table lists in-frame clones only, not all of them. The data show around 96,000 clones, with around 90% seen just once and roughly 11% held by the top ten. The genes are TRBV5-4 and TRBJ1-1; D ambiguous. This receptor was taken from an adult who received the AZD1222 COVID-19 vaccine. Sequenced material: peripheral blood, taken 28 days after the second AZD1222 dose. For the CDR3, the DNA is TGTGCCAGCAGCTTGGCAGTCGGATTGGGGACTGAAGCTTTCTTT. This codes for CASSLAVGLGTEAFF.